There are a few counts of the clone carrying this T cell receptor beta chain. The antigen remains undetermined. CDR3 size: 13 residues. CDR1 and CDR2 (germline): KGHSH, LQKENI. V lost 5 bases and J 5 bases, leaving 12 bases between the germline ends. This sample stems from a study of T cell responses to AZD1222 COVID-19 vaccine. Findings of the study overall: CD4 TCRs covered the whole spike, strongest at regions 160-218 and 743-854. With two AZD1222 doses given, Spike-specific TCR breadth and depth both rose.

TCRdb's table, derived via immunoSEQ multiplex PCR, lists solely in-frame clones and lacks some. The sample carries over 110,000 clones, over 75% recorded once. The sequence was collected from an adult in good health. Sequences were derived from peripheral blood, sampled on day 0 of AZD1222 vaccination. V usage is TRBV18 and J usage is TRBJ1-2; D is uncertain. CDR3 coding DNA: TGTGCCAGCTCAGCCTTAGACCGATATGGCTACACCTTC. Its translation is CASSALDRYGYTF.